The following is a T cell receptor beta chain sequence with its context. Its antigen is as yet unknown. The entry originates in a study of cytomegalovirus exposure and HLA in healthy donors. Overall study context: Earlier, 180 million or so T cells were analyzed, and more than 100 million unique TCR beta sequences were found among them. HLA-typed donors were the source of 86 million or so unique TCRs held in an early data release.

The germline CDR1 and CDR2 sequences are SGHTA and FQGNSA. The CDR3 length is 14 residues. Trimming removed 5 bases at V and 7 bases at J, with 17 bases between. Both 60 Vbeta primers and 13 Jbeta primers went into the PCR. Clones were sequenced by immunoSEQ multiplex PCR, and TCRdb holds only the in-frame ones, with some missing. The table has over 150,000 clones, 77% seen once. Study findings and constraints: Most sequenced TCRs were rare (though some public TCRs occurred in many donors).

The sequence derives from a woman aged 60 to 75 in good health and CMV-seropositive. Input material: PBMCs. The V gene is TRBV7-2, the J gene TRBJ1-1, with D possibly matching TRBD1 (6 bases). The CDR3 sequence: CASSQGRGNFEAFF. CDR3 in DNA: TGTGCCAGCAGCCAGGGGCGGGGGAATTTTGAAGCTTTCTTT.